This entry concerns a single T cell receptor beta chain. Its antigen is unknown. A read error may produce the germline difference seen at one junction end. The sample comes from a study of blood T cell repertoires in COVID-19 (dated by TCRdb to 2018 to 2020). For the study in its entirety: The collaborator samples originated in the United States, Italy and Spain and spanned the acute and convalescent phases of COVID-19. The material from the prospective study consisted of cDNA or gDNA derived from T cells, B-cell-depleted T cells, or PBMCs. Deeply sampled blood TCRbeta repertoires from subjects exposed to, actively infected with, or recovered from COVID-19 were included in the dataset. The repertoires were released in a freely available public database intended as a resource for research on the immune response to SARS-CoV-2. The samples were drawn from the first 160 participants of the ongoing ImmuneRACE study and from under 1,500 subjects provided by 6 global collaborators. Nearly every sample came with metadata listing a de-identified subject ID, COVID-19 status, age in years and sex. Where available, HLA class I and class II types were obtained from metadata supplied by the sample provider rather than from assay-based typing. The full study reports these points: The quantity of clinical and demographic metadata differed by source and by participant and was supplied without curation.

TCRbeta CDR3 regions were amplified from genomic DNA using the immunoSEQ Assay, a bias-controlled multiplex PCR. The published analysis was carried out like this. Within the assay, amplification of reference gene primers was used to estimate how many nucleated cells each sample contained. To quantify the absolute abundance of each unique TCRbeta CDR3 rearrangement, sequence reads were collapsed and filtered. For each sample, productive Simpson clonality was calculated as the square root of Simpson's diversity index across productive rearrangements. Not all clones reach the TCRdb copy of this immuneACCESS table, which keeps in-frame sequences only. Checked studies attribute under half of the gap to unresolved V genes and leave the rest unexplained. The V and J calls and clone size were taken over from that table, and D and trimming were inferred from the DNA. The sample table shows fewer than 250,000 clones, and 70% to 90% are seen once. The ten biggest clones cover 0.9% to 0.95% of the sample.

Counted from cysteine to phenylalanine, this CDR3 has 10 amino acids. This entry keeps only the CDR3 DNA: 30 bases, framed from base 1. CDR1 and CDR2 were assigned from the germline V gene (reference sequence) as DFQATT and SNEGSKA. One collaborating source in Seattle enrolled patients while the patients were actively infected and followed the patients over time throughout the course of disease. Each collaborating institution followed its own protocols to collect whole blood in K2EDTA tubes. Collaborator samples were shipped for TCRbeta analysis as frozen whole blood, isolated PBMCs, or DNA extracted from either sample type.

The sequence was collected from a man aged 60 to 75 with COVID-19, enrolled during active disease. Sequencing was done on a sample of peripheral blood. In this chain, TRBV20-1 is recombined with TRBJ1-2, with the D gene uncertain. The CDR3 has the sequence CSAPVYAYTF. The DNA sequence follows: TGCAGTGCCCCAGTTTATGCCTACACCTTC.